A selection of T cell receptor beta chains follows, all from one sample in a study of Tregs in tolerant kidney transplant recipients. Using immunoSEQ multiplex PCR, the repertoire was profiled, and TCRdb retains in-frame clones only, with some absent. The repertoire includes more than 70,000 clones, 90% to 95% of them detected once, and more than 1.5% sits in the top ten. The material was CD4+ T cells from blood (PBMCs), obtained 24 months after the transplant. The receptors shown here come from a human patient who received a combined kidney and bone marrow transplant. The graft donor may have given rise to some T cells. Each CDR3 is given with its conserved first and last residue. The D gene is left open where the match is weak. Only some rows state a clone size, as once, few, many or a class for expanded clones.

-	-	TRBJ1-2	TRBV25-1	TGTGCCAGCAGCTCCGGGACTTTTGATAACTATGGCTACACCTTC	CASSSGTFDNYGYTF
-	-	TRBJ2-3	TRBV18	TGTGCCAGCTCACCACGGGCGGGAAAGCAGACAGATACGCAGTATTTT	CASSPRAGKQTDTQYF
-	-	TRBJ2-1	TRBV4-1	TGCGCCAGCAGCCAAGAATCTAGGAGGGTCTACAATGAGCAGTTCTTC	CASSQESRRVYNEQFF
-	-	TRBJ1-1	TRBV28	TGTGCCAGCAACAGCCCGGAACTGAACACTGAAGCTTTCTTT	CASNSPELNTEAFF
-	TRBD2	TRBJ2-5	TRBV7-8	TGTGCCAGCAGCTTAGGTTACCGGACTAGCGGGAGTAGAGAGACCCAGTACTTC	CASSLGYRTSGSRETQYF
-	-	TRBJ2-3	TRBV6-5	TGTGCCAGCAGCCGCTTTAGAGACACAGATACGCAGTATTTT	CASSRFRDTDTQYF
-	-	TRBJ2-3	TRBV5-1	TGCGCCAGCAGCTGGTCCGGGGAAACAGATACGCAGTATTTT	CASSWSGETDTQYF
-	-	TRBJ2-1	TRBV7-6	TGTGCCAGCAGCTTATCACAGAACAATGAGCAGTTCTTC	CASSLSQNNEQFF
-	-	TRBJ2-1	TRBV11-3	TGTGCCAGCAGCCCCCGGACAGCCAATAAGTACAATGAGCAGTTCTTC	CASSPRTANKYNEQFF
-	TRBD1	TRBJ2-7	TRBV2	TGTGCCAGCAGAACCAACCCGGGACAGGGTTTGGAGTACTTC	CASRTNPGQGLEYF
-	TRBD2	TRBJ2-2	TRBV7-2	TGTGCCAGCAGCCCTCCGGGACTAGCTCCCACCGGGGAGCTGTTTTTT	CASSPPGLAPTGELFF
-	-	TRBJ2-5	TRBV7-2	TGTGCCAGCAGCCCTGGGAGTTTCGAGACCCAGTACTTC	CASSPGSFETQYF
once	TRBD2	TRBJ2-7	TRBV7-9	TGTGCCAGCAGCTTTTCTAGCGGGAGGGACGAGCAGTACTTC	CASSFSSGRDEQYF
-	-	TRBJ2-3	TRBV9	TGTGCCAGCAGCGTGGTTAGCTCTGAAGGAGATACGCAGTATTTT	CASSVVSSEGDTQYF
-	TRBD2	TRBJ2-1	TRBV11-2	TGTGCCAGCAGCCCAGGACTAGCGGGAGGGCCGCGATACAATGAGCAGTTCTTC	CASSPGLAGGPRYNEQFF
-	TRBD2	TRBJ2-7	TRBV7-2	TGTGCCAGCAGCAAGACTAGCGGGCCCTACGAGCAGTACTTC	CASSKTSGPYEQYF
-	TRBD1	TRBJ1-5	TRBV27	TGTGCCAGCAGTCCCCGGGACAGTAGCAATCAGCCCCAGCATTTT	CASSPRDSSNQPQHF
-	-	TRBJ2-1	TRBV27	TGTGCCAGCAAAAGGGGGGGAAGCTCCTACAATGAGCAGTTCTTC	CASKRGGSSYNEQFF
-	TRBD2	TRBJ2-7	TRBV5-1	TGCGCCAGCAGGGGGACTAGCGGGGGGGCTGCCGAGCAGTACTTC	CASRGTSGGAAEQYF
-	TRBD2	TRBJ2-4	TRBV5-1	TGCGCCAGCAGCGATGGGACTAGCGACAGAAACATTCAGTACTTC	CASSDGTSDRNIQYF
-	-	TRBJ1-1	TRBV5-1	TGCGCCAGCAGCTTACCCCGCGGGGACCGGTTCAATGAAGCTTTCTTT	CASSLPRGDRFNEAFF
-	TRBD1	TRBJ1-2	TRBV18	TGTGCCAGCTCACCAACCGGGACAGGGGTCGGCTACACCTTC	CASSPTGTGVGYTF
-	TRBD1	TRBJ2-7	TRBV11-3	TGTGCCAGCAGCCTAGGGACAGGGGGCAGCTACGAGCAGTACTTC	CASSLGTGGSYEQYF
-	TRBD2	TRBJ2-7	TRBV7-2	TGTGCCAGCAGCTTAGCCGGGACTAGCGCGACCGGCGAGCAGTACTTC	CASSLAGTSATGEQYF
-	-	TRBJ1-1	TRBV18	TGTGCCAGCTCACCGGGACAGAACACTGAAGCTTTCTTT	CASSPGQNTEAFF
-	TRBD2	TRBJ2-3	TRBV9	TGTGCCAGCAGCACCAGTACAAGAGCGGGAGCCACACGAGATACGCAGTATTTT	CASSTSTRAGATRDTQYF
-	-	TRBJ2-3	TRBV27	TGTGCCAGCAGTTTACGGGGTAATACGCAGTATTTT	CASSLRGNTQYF
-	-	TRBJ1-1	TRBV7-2	TGTGCCACCCTCCTATACAGAAACACTGAAGCTTTCTTT	CATLLYRNTEAFF
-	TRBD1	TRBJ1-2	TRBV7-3	TGTGCCAGCAGCTTACGGGGACAGGGTGAGGGTGGCTACACCTTC	CASSLRGQGEGGYTF
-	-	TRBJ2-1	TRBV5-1	TGCGCCAGCAGCTTGGAGGGAGGCTCCTACAATGAGCAGTTCTTC	CASSLEGGSYNEQFF
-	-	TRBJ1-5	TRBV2	TGTGCCAGCAGGGGGAGAAGGGGGATTGTCCATCAGCCCCAGCATTTT	CASRGRRGIVHQPQHF
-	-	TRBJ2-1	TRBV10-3	TGTGCCATCAGTGGGCCACCAATTGGCAATGAGCAGTTCTTC	CAISGPPIGNEQFF
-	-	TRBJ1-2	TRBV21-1	TGTGCCAGCACCAACCCGGGGTTAAAAAGTAGCCACTTCTTC	CASTNPGLKSSHFF
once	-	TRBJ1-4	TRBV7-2	TGTGCCAGCAGCTCGAACGACAGGAGGAGACTGTTTTTT	CASSSNDRRRLFF
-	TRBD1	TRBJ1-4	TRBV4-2	TGTGCCAGCAGCCAAGAACCGGGACAGGTTTATGAAAAACTGTTTTTT	CASSQEPGQVYEKLFF
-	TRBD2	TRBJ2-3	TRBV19	TGTGCCAGTAGTATGATCCCGGGACTAGCGGGGAGTCGCACAGATACGCAGTATTTT	CASSMIPGLAGSRTDTQYF
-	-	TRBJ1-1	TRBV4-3	TGCGCCAGCAGCCACTCGACAGCTATGAACACTGAAGCTTTCTTT	CASSHSTAMNTEAFF
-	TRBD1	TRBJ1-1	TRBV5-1	TGCGCCAGCAGCTTTAACACAGGGGCGAACACTGAAGCTTTCTTT	CASSFNTGANTEAFF
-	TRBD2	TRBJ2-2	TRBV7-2	TGTGCCAGCAGCCCTAAGGGCGGGGGGAACCATAACACCGGGGAGCTGTTTTTT	CASSPKGGGNHNTGELFF
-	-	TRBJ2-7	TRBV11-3	TGTGCCAGCAGCTCCGATGCGCAGGGCCCATCTTACTACGAGCAGTACTTC	CASSSDAQGPSYYEQYF
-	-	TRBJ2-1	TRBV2	TGTGCCAGCACGGCCTACAATGAGCAGTTCTTC	CASTAYNEQFF
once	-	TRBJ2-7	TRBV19	TGTGCCAGTAGCAATCACAGGAGCTCCTACGAGCAGTACTTC	CASSNHRSSYEQYF
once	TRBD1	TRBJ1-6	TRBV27	TGTGCCAGCAGTTTTGTCTGGGGCGGACAGGGCTTTAATTCACCCCTCCACTTT	CASSFVWGGQGFNSPLHF
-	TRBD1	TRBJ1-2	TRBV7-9	TGTGCCAGCAGAGTTCAGGGGGCAGACTATGGCTACACCTTC	CASRVQGADYGYTF